This T cell receptor (beta chain) was captured in a study of T cells in Graves' hyperthyroidism and ophthalmopathy. RNA transcripts yielded amplified TCR beta CDR3 regions. When the TCR CDR3 underwent first-round RT-PCR, the HTBI primer set was used. TCRdb re-derived calls from the multiplex PCR reads in MiXCR, one entry per CDR3 protein. The table records 300,000 to 450,000 distinct CDR3 sequences, approximately 18% of them present only once. Ophthalmopathy cases scored 3 or more on the Clinical Activity Score and 4 or more on NOSPECS grade, with duration below 3 months. General observations from the study: In blood, most of the thyroid clonotypes expanded above 0.001 were also present. A model using 13 V-J features told ophthalmopathy apart from stable hyperthyroidism.

This clonotype was counted ten times or more. Its antigen is unknown. The receptor comes from a middle-aged woman with Graves' ophthalmopathy. Specimen: blood.

This chain's CDR3 is CITTSSGYGYTF. CDR3 DNA sequence: TGCATCACAACTAGCTCTGGCTATGGCTACACCTTC. V gene TRBV29-1 combines with J gene TRBJ1-2, with D unclear. CDR1 SQVTM and CDR2 ANQGSEA come from the germline V gene. There are 12 residues in the CDR3.